This T cell receptor (beta chain) was sequenced during a study of patients and donors after allogeneic stem cell transplantation. Each CDR3 protein gets one entry after TCRdb re-called the RT-PCR reads with MiXCR. In the table there are fewer than 30,000 distinct CDR3 sequences, 42% of which are singletons. This clonotype was seen a handful of times. The material sequenced was blood, either unsorted or a sorted T cell fraction (not recorded which). The receptor's source is a human donor who was either an allogeneic HSCT recipient or a stem cell or donor lymphocyte infusion donor (not recorded which). It is not recorded whose cells these are; they may come from a transplant donor.

CDR3 coding DNA: TGTGCCATCGACTCTGGGTGGGCTGAAGCTTTCTTT. The encoded protein is CAIDSGWAEAFF. J is TRBJ1-1 and V is TRBV28; D remains unclear. The germline V and J ends were trimmed by 10 bases and 6 bases, with 15 bases remaining between them. The CDR3 loop spans 12 amino acids. Germline values: CDR1 MDHEN, CDR2 SYDVKM.